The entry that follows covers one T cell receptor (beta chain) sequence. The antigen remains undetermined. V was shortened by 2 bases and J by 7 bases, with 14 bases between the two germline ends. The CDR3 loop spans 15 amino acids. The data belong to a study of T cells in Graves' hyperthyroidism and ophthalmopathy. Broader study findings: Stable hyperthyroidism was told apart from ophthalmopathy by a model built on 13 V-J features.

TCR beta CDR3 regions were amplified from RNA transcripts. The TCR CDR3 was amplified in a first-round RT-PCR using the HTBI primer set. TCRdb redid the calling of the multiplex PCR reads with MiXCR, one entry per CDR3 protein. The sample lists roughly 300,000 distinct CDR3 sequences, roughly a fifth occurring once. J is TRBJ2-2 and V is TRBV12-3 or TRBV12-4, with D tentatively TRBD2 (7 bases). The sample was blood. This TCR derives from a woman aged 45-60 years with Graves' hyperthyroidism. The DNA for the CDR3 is TGTGCCAGCAGTTTAAACAGGGAGGGTAACGGGGAGCTGTTTTTT. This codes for CASSLNREGNGELFF.